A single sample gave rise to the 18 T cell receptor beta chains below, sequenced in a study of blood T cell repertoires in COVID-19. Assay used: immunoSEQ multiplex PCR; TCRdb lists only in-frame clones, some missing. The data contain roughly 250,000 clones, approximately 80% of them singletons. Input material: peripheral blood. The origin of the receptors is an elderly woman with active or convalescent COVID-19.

CDR3 residues: CASNPRGGGTGELFF. The CDR3 DNA reads as TGTGCCAGCAACCCCCGGGGCGGGGGAACCGGGGAGCTGTTTTTT. The V call is TRBV28, the J call TRBJ2-2, with TRBD2 matching over 7 bases. After removal of 7 bases from V and 5 bases from J, the junction contained 10 bases not matched to a gene. CDR1 MDHEN and CDR2 SYDVKM come from the germline V gene. This CDR3 is built from 15 residues.

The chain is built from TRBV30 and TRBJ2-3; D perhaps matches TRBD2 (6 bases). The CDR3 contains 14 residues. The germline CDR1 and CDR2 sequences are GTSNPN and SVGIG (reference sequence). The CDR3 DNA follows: TGTGCTTGCAATAGCGGAACTAGCACAGATACGCAGTATTTT. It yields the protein CACNSGTSTDTQYF.

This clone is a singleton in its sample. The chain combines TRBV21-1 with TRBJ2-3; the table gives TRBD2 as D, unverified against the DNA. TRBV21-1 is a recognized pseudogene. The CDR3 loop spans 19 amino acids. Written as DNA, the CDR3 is TGTGCCAGCAGCAAAGCGCTTCGGGCTAGCGGGAGCTTCGGCAATACGCAGTATTTT. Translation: CASSKALRASGSFGNTQYF.

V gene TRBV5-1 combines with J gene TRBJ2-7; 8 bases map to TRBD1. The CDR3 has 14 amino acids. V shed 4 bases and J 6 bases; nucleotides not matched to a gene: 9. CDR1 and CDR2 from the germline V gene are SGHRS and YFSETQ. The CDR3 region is CASSPDRGGREQYF. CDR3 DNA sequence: TGCGCCAGCAGCCCCGACAGGGGAGGCCGCGAGCAGTACTTC.

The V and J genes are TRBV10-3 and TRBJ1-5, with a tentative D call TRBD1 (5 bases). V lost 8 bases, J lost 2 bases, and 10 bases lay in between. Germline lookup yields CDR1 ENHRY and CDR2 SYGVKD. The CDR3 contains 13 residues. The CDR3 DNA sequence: TGTGCCATCGGGGGGGGTGGCAATCAGCCCCAGCATTTT. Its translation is CAIGGGGNQPQHF.

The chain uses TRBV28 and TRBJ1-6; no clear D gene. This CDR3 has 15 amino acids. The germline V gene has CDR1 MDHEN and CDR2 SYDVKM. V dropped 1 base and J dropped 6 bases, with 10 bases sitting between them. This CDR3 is CASSLFRNINSPLHF. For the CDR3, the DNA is TGTGCCAGCAGTTTATTTCGAAACATTAATTCACCCCTCCACTTT.

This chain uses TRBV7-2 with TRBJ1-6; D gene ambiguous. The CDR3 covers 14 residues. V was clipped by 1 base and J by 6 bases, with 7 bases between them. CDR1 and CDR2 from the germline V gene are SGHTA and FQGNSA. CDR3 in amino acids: CASSLGQFNSPLHF. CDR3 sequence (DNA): TGTGCCAGCAGCTTAGGCCAGTTTAATTCACCCCTCCACTTT.

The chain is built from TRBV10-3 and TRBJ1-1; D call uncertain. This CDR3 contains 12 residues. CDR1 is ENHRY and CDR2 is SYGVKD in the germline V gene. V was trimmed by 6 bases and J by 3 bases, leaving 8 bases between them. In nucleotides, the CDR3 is TGTGCCATCAGACCGGAGGACACTGAAGCTTTCTTT. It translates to CAIRPEDTEAFF.

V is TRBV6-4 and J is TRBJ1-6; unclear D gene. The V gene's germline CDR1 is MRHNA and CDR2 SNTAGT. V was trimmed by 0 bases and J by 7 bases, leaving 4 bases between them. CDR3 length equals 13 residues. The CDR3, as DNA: TGTGCCAGCAGTGACTCTCCAAATTCACCCCTCCACTTT. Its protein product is CASSDSPNSPLHF.

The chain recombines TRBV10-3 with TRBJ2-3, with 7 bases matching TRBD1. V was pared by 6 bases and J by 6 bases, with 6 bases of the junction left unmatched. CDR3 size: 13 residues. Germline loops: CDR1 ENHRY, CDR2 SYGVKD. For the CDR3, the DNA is TGTGCCATCAGCGACAGGGTTTTGGATACGCAGTATTTT. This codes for CAISDRVLDTQYF.

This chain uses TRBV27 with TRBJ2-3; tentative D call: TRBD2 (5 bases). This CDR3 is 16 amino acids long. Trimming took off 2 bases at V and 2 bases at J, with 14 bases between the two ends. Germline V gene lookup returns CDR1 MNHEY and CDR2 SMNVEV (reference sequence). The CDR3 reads CASSLQRASVTDTQYF. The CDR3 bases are TGTGCCAGCAGTTTACAGAGGGCCTCAGTCACAGATACGCAGTATTTT.

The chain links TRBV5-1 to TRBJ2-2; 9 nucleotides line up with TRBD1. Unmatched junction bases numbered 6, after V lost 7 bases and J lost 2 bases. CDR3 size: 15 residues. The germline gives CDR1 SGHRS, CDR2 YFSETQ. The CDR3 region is CASGKDRGNTGELFF. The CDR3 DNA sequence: TGCGCCAGCGGAAAGGACAGGGGAAACACCGGGGAGCTGTTTTTT.

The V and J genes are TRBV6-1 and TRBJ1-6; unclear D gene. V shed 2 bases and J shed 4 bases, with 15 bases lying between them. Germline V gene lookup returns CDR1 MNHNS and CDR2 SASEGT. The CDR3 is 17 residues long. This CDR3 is CASSEPRQNYYNSPLHF. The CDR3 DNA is TGTGCCAGCAGTGAACCCAGACAAAATTATTATAATTCACCCCTCCACTTT.

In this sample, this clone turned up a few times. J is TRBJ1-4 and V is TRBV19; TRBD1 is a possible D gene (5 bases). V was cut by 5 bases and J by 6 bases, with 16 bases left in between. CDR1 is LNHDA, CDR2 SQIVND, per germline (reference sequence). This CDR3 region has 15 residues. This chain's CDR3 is CASSRPRDGDEKLFF. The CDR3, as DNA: TGTGCCAGTAGTCGACCGCGGGACGGCGATGAAAAACTGTTTTTT.

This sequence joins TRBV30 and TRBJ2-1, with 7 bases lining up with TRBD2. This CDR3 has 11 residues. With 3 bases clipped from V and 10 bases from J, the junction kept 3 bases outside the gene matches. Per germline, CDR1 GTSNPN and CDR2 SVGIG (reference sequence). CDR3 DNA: TGTGCCTGGAGGCGGGAGTTAGAGCAGTTCTTC. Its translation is CAWRRELEQFF.

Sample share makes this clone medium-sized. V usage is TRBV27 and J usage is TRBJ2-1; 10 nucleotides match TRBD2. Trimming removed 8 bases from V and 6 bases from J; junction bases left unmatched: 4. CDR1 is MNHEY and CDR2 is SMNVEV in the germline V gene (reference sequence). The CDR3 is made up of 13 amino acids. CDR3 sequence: CASGWTSGNEQFF. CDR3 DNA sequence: TGTGCCAGCGGTTGGACTAGCGGCAATGAGCAGTTCTTC.

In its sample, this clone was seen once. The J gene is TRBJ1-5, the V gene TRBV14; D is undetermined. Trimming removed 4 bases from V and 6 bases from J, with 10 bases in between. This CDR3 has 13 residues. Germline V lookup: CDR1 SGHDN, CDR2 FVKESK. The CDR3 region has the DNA TGTGCCAGCAGCCTCAGAGGAGGTCAGCCCCAGCATTTT. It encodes CASSLRGGQPQHF.

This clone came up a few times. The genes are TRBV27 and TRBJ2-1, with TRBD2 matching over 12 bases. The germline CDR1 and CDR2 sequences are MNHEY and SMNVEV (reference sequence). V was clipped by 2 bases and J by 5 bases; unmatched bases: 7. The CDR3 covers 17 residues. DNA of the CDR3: TGTGCCAGCAGTTTACTATGGCTAGCGGGGGGGAACAATGAGCAGTTCTTC. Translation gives CASSLLWLAGGNNEQFF.